The T cell receptor beta chain under discussion was sequenced for a study of blood T cell repertoires in COVID-19. Sequencing was performed with immunoSEQ multiplex PCR; in TCRdb, only in-frame clones are kept and a portion is missing. The repertoire has 300,000 to 350,000 clones, more than 80% of them found once; the top ten carry roughly 6.8%. The germline V gene has CDR1 MDHEN and CDR2 SYDVKM. V dropped 4 bases and J dropped 4 bases, with 16 bases sitting between them. This CDR3 has 15 residues. This clonotype originated in a woman aged 30 to 39 with COVID-19, enrolled during active disease. The sequenced material came from peripheral blood. This chain links TRBV28 with TRBJ1-1; no firm D call. The CDR3 coding sequence is TGTGCCAGCAGTTCCCCGGTTGGAGTGAGCACTGAAGCTTTCTTT. Encoded protein: CASSSPVGVSTEAFF.